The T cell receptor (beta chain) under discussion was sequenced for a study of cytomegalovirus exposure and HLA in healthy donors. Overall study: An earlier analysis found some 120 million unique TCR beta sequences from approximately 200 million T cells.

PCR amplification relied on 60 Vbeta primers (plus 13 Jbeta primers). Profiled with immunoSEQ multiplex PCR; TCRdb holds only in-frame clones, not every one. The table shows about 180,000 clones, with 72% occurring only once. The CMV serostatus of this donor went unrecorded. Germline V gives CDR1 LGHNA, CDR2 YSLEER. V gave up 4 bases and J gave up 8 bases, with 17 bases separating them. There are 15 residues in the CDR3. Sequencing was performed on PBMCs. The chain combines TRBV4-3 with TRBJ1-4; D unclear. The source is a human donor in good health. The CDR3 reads CASSPSHGIWEKLFF. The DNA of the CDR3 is TGCGCCAGCAGCCCTTCACACGGGATCTGGGAAAAACTGTTTTTT.